This T cell receptor beta chain was recorded in a study of spatial heterogeneity in lung cancer. Study-wide results and caveats: Ubiquitous, expanded tumor-derived TCRs were more frequently observed in blood at resection than at follow-up.

The CDR3 contains 21 residues. Germline V gene lookup returns CDR1 MDHEN and CDR2 SYDVKM. The trim removed 5 bases at V and 8 bases at J, leaving 24 bases unmatched. Comment on this clonotype: No antigen is known for it. A library prepared for alpha chains yielded this beta chain as an off-target read; its size is of little meaning.

Described time point: sample taken at primary tumor resection. Researchers sequenced whole RNA taken from tumor, nontumor lung or frozen PBMC without sorting. The donors comprised 60 to 80 untreated early-stage non-small cell lung cancer patients. Each CDR3 protein is one row after TCRdb ran MiXCR on the 5' RACE reads. The sample shows around 760 distinct CDR3 sequences, roughly a sixth of them seen only once. The receptor's source is a male donor with early-stage non-small cell lung cancer. Specimen: PBMCs, collected at surgery. V and J are TRBV28 and TRBJ2-4, with 13 nucleotides matching TRBD2. In DNA, the CDR3 is TGTGCCAGCAGTCCAACAGGGGGCGGACTAGCGGGAGTGGGTTTAGGTGACATTCAGTACTTC. Encoded protein: CASSPTGGGLAGVGLGDIQYF.